The rows below give T cell receptor beta chains drawn from one sample of a study of cytomegalovirus exposure and HLA in healthy donors. This table comes from immunoSEQ multiplex PCR, and its TCRdb copy is limited to in-frame clones, with some not included. The sample contains 200,000 or so clones, 60% to 80% of which appear only once. What was sequenced was PBMCs. The receptors here all came from a male donor in good health and CMV-seronegative. The CDR3 runs from the conserved cysteine through the conserved F or W. The D gene is left open where the match is weak. Rows may omit the clone size; those that give it use once, few, many or a size class.

j_call clone_size d_call v_call cdr3_nt cdr3_aa
TRBJ1-1 NA NA TRBV5-1 TGCGCCAGCAGGGTGAGGGAGAACACTGAAGCTTTCTTT CASRVRENTEAFF
TRBJ2-7 NA NA TRBV28 TGTGCCAGCAGTTATCCACAGGGGGGGTTAAACTACGAGCAGTACTTC CASSYPQGGLNYEQYF
TRBJ1-6 few NA TRBV7-2 TGTGCCAGCAGCCCCTCGAGCTCCTATAATTCACCCCTCCACTTT CASSPSSSYNSPLHF
TRBJ1-2 few NA TRBV7-2 TGTGCCAGCAGCTTAGGGGGGGAAAAAGCTAACTATGGCTACACCTTC CASSLGGEKANYGYTF
TRBJ1-4 few NA TRBV6-6 TGTGCCAGCAGCCAATCAACTAATGAAAAACTGTTTTTT CASSQSTNEKLFF
TRBJ2-2 once TRBD1 TRBV7-9 TGTGCCAGCAGCCCTCCCGGGACAGAAGTCACCGGGGAGCTGTTTTTT CASSPPGTEVTGELFF
TRBJ2-1 NA NA TRBV30 TGTGCCTGGAGTGCCCCGTGGGTGGACTGGTACGATGAGCAGTTCTTC CAWSAPWVDWYDEQFF
TRBJ2-2 NA TRBD2 TRBV14 TGTGCCAGCAGCCCGACGTGGGGAGGGACCGGGGAGCTGTTTTTT CASSPTWGGTGELFF
TRBJ2-5 NA NA TRBV29-1 TGCAGCGTTGATCCTTGGTTGGTTAACACAGAGACCCAGTACTTC CSVDPWLVNTETQYF
TRBJ2-5 NA NA TRBV6-5 TGTGCCAGCAGTCCACGAGGGGAGACCCAGTACTTC CASSPRGETQYF
TRBJ1-2 NA TRBD1 TRBV6-1 TGTGCCAGCAGGGGACAGGGCGGCTATGGCTACACCTTC CASRGQGGYGYTF
TRBJ2-7 NA TRBD2 TRBV6-5 TGTGCCAGCAGTTCCAGCGGGAGTGGCGAGCAGTACTTC CASSSSGSGEQYF
TRBJ2-5 NA TRBD2 TRBV5-6 TGTGCCAGCAGCTCCTGGACTAGCGGGTCTCAAGAGACCCAGTACTTC CASSSWTSGSQETQYF
TRBJ2-1 NA TRBD1 TRBV6-1 TGTGCCAGCAGTGGATACAGGGGCGATGAGCAGTTCTTC CASSGYRGDEQFF
TRBJ2-7 NA TRBD1 TRBV18 TGTGCCAGCTCACCGGTACAGGGGTCCAACGAGCAGTACTTC CASSPVQGSNEQYF
TRBJ1-1 NA TRBD1 TRBV19 TGTGCCAGTAGCCACAGGGGGCGCGGGTTTAGTGAAGCTTTCTTT CASSHRGRGFSEAFF
TRBJ2-7 few TRBD1 TRBV7-6 TGTGCCAGCAGCCCTACGGGGACAGTCATCTCATCCTACGAGCAGTACTTC CASSPTGTVISSYEQYF
TRBJ2-7 NA NA TRBV28 TGTGCCAGCAGCTTCCGGACTATTGTACGTGAGCAGTACTTC CASSFRTIVREQYF
TRBJ2-7 NA TRBD2 TRBV15 TGTGCCACCAGCAGAGATGGGGGGGGAGGGGAGGAGCAGTACTTC CATSRDGGGGEEQYF
TRBJ2-7 NA NA TRBV7-6 TGTGCCAGCAGCTTAGGTATGGCAGGGGCTGACGAGCAGTACTTC CASSLGMAGADEQYF
TRBJ1-4 few NA TRBV18 TGTGCCAGCTCACCACGGCCAGCTAATGAAAAACTGTTTTTT CASSPRPANEKLFF